This T cell receptor (beta chain) was sequenced in a study of OX40 agonist ivuxolimab in advanced cancers. This table comes from immunoSEQ multiplex PCR, and its TCRdb copy is limited to in-frame clones, with some not included. Of about 82,000 clones listed, about 85% are singletons. Germline V lookup: CDR1 SGHTA, CDR2 FQGNSA. J was trimmed by 8 bases and V by 0 bases; bases with no gene match: 2. The CDR3 runs to 14 residues. This sequence joins TRBV7-2 and TRBJ1-4, with 8 bases identical to TRBD1. The receptor comes from an adult with an advanced solid tumor such as melanoma, head and neck, liver or kidney cancer. The sequencing used CD4+ or CD8+ T cells sorted from blood, collected in a trial of the OX40 agonist ivuxolimab. The CDR3 sequence: CASSLAGTGEKLFF. CDR3 sequence (DNA): TGTGCCAGCAGCTTAGCCGGGACAGGCGAAAAACTGTTTTTT.